This TCR beta chain was recorded in a study of blood T cell repertoires in COVID-19. Study-level background: Researchers got acute and convalescent COVID-19 samples from the United States, Italy and Spain.

Some clones are missing from TCRdb's copy, which holds only in-frame ones; the method was immunoSEQ multiplex PCR. The sample lists about 130,000 clones; approximately 86% were seen once. Germline assignment: CDR1 SGHTA and CDR2 FQGNSA. Trimming removed 7 bases from V and 4 bases from J, with 23 bases in between. This CDR3 has 17 residues. Cohorts were determined from participant-reported clinical history. This clonotype originated in a woman aged 45-60 years who had recovered from COVID-19. The rearrangement joins TRBV7-2 to TRBJ2-1, with D possibly being TRBD2 (7 bases). The sequenced sample was PBMCs or T cells enriched from blood (not recorded which). CDR3 nucleotide sequence: TGTGCCAGCACCCTAGTCTTGTCGGGGGGCGGGTACAATGAGCAGTTCTTC. It encodes CASTLVLSGGGYNEQFF.